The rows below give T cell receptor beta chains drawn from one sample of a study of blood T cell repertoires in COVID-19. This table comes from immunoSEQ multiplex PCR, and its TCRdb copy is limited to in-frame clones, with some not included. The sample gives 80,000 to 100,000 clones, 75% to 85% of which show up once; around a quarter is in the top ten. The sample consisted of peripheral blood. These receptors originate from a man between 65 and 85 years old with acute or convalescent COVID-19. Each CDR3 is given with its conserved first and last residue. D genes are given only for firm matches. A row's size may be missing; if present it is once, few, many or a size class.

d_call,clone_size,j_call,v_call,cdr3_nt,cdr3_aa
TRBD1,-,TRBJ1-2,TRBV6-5,TGTGCCAGCAGTTACTCGGACAGGGTCCGGCACGGCTACACCTTC,CASSYSDRVRHGYTF
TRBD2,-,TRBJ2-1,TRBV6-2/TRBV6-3,TGTGCCAGCAGTCTGACTAGCACCTACAATGAGCAGTTCTTC,CASSLTSTYNEQFF
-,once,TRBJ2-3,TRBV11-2,TGTGCCAGCAGCCGGAGTTTGGGCACAGATACGCAGTATTTT,CASSRSLGTDTQYF
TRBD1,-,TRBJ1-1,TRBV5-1,TGCGCCAGCAGCCCGGGACAGGGAAGAACTGAAGCTTTCTTT,CASSPGQGRTEAFF
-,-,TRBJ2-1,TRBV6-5,TGTGCCAGCAGTCTTCTACAGGGGGGGTTTGAGCAGTTCTTC,CASSLLQGGFEQFF
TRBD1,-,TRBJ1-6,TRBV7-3,TGTGCCAGCAGCCCCGGGACAGGGGGTTCACCCCTCCACTTT,CASSPGTGGSPLHF
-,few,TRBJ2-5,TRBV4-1,TGCGCCAGCAGCCAAGATTTGTCCCGGGGGGAGACCCAGTACTTC,CASSQDLSRGETQYF
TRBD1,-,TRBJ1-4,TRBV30,TGTGCCTGGAGTGGACAGGGGCCGACTAATGAAAAACTGTTTTTT,CAWSGQGPTNEKLFF
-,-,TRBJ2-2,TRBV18,TGTGCCAGCTCACCGGAGACCGGGGAGCTGTTTTTT,CASSPETGELFF
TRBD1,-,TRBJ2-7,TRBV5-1,TGCGCCAGCAGCATGAGAACGGGACAGAGCTACGAGCAGTACTTC,CASSMRTGQSYEQYF
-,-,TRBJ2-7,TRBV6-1,TGTGCCAGCAGTGAAGCGTTGCATAGAACAGAGATCTACGAGCAGTACTTC,CASSEALHRTEIYEQYF
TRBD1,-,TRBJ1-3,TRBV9,TGTGCCAGCAGCGTGGGATCCGGGACAGGGGTATCTGGAAACACCATATATTTT,CASSVGSGTGVSGNTIYF
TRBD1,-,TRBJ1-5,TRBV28,TGTGCCAGCAGTTCCGGACAGGGGGGTTATAGCAATCAGCCCCAGCATTTT,CASSSGQGGYSNQPQHF
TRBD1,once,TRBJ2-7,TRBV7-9,TGTGCCAGCAGCCCCGGGACAGGGGGCCGAGAGCAGTACTTC,CASSPGTGGREQYF
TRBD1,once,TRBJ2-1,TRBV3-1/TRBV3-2,TGTGCCAGCAGCCATGACAGGGCCGCACACAATGAGCAGTTCTTC,CASSHDRAAHNEQFF
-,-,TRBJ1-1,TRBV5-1,TGCGCCAGCAGCTGGGGGACTCCCCGGGGTGAAGCTTTCTTT,CASSWGTPRGEAFF
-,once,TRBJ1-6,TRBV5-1,TGCGCCAGCAGCTTGGTAGGGGAAAATTCACCCCTCCACTTT,CASSLVGENSPLHF
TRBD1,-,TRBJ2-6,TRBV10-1,TGCGCCAGCAACCCACCGGGACAGTTAATCTCTGGGGCCAACGTCCTGACTTTC,CASNPPGQLISGANVLTF
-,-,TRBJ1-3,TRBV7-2,TGTGCCAGCAGCTTAACCCAGTCTTTCTCTGGAAACACCATATATTTT,CASSLTQSFSGNTIYF
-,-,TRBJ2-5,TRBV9,TGTGCCAGCAGCGCTGTTCTAGGGCGGGGGACCCAGTACTTC,CASSAVLGRGTQYF
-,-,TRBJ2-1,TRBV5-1,TGCGCCAGCACCTATGACAGTTACAATGAGCAGTTCTTC,CASTYDSYNEQFF
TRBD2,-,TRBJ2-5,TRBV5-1,TGCGCCAGCAGCCTCGCTAGCGGACGACAAGAGACCCAGTACTTC,CASSLASGRQETQYF
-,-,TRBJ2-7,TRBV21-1,-,CASSHRWASGTYEQYF
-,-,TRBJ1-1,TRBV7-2,TGTGCCAGCAGCTCCAATTCGGCGGTCATGAACACTGAAGCTTTCTTT,CASSSNSAVMNTEAFF
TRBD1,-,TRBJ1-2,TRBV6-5,TGTGCCAGCAGTTACTCTGGCACAGGGGGCTATGGCTACACCTTC,CASSYSGTGGYGYTF
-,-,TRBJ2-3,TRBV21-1,TGTGCCAGCAGAGGCAGGGAGGGAGATACGCAGTATTTT,CASRGREGDTQYF
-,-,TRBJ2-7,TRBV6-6,TGTGCCAGCAGTTCGCCAGGGGAGCAGTACTTC,CASSSPGEQYF
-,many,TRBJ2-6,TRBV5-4,TGTGCCAGCAGCCCGAGGCAGGGGCTGTCCTCTGGGGCCAACGTCCTGACTTTC,CASSPRQGLSSGANVLTF
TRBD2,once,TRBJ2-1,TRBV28,TGTGCCAGCAGTATAAGACTAGCGGGAGGTCTGAATGAGCAGTTCTTC,CASSIRLAGGLNEQFF
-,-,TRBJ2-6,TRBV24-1,TGTGCCACCAGTGACCCGTCAGTTGTAGCTCTCTCTGGGGCCAACGTCCTGACTTTC,CATSDPSVVALSGANVLTF
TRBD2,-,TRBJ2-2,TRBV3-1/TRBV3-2,TGTGCCAGCAGCGGATGGACTAGTCACGGGGAGCTGTTTTTT,CASSGWTSHGELFF
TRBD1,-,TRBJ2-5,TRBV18,TGTGCCAGCTCACCCCCGGGACAGGGGGCGAAACAAGAGACCCAGTACTTC,CASSPPGQGAKQETQYF
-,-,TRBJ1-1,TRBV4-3,TGCGCCAGCAGCACAGGACAGCAGACTGAAGCTTTCTTT,CASSTGQQTEAFF
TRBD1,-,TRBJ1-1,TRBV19,TGTGCCAGTAGTACCGGGACAGACCTATTTCAGAACACTGAAGCTTTCTTT,CASSTGTDLFQNTEAFF
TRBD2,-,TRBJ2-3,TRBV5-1,TGCGCCAGCAGCCTTACTAGCGGAGGAAGCACAGATACGCAGTATTTT,CASSLTSGGSTDTQYF
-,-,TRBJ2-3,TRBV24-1,TGTGCCACCAGTGATTCAGCGGGTGTAGCAGCGGATACGCAGTATTTT,CATSDSAGVAADTQYF
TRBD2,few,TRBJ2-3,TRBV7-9,TGTGCCAGCAGTGGGACTAGCGGGAGGGTTAACACAGATACGCAGTATTTT,CASSGTSGRVNTDTQYF
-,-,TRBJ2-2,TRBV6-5,TGTGCCAGCCTGCCTCCGGGGACGAACACCGGGGAGCTGTTTTTT,CASLPPGTNTGELFF
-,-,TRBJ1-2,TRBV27,TGTGCCAGCACAGGGACCGCGGGATACTTCTATGGCTACACCTTC,CASTGTAGYFYGYTF